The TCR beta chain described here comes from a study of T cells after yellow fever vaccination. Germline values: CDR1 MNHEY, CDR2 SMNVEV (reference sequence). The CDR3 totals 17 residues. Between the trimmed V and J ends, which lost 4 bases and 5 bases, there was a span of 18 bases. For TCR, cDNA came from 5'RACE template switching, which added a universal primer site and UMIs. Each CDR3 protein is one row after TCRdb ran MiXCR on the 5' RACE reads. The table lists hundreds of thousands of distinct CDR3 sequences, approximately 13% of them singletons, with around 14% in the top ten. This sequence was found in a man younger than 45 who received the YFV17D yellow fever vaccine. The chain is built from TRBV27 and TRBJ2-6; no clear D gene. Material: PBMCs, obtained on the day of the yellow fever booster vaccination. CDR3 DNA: TGTGCCAGCAGTTATCGGCCGCCCGGAGTGAGGGCCAACGTCCTGACTTTC. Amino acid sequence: CASSYRPPGVRANVLTF.